The next 21 T cell receptor beta chains were all read from a single sample in a study of shared clonotypes between healthy human individuals. Data came from immunoSEQ multiplex PCR; TCRdb stores just in-frame clones and leaves some out. The sample holds roughly 490,000 clones; 76% are singletons and the top ten take 10% to 15%. Specimen: PBMCs. These receptor sequences come from a middle-aged woman in good health. Some clones in this sample may be carry-over from other donors' samples.

The V gene is TRBV13, the J gene TRBJ2-1; D unresolved. The CDR3 spans 16 residues. Trimming cost V 5 bases and J 0 bases, with 14 bases left between them. Germline CDR1 reads PRHDT; CDR2 reads FYEKMQ (reference sequence). CDR3 nucleotide sequence: TGTGCCAGCAGCCTCGGACGGGCGAGCTCCTACAATGAGCAGTTCTTC. Amino acids: CASSLGRASSYNEQFF.

The chain uses TRBV19 and TRBJ2-2; 10 positions agree with TRBD2. The CDR3 length is 16 residues. The V segment lost 4 bases and the J segment 1 base; nucleotides outside the gene matches: 3. Germline V gene sequence: CDR1 LNHDA, CDR2 SQIVND (reference sequence). In DNA form, the CDR3 reads TGTGCCAGTAGTAGTAGCGGGAGGAAGAACACCGGGGAGCTGTTTTTT. Amino acid sequence: CASSSSGRKNTGELFF.

This chain uses TRBV11-3 with TRBJ2-5; D perhaps matches TRBD2 (6 bases). The CDR3 length is 15 residues. The germline gives CDR1 SGHNT, CDR2 YENEEA. The V end lost 1 base, the J end lost 5 bases, and 14 bases lay between the germline ends. The CDR3 spells CASSLGTGEVETQYF. CDR3 nucleotides: TGTGCCAGCAGCTTAGGGACGGGAGAGGTGGAGACCCAGTACTTC.

The genes are TRBV5-6 and TRBJ1-2; D is unclear. CDR1 and CDR2 (germline): SGHDT, YYEEEE. V lost 4 bases and J lost 7, with 17 bases in between. The CDR3 contains 14 residues. The CDR3 nucleotides are TGTGCCAGCAGCGAGCCTCCCGCGGATTTTGGCTACACCTTC. Encoded protein: CASSEPPADFGYTF.

The V gene is TRBV21-1, the J gene TRBJ1-5; TRBD1 was called by the table and not checked on the DNA. TRBV21-1 is reported as a pseudogene. This CDR3 spans 15 amino acids. The CDR3 nucleotides are TGTGCCAGCGGACAGACAGGGATAAGCAATCAGCCCCAGCATTTT. It translates to CASGQTGISNQPQHF.

This rearrangement joins TRBV7-3 to TRBJ2-3, with TRBD2 as a possible D gene (5 bases). This CDR3 is 16 amino acids long. CDR1 SGHTA and CDR2 FQGTGA come from the germline V gene. Trimming shortened V by 6 bases and J by 3 bases, and 19 bases separated the two germline ends. The CDR3 reads CASSQRGRGGTDTQYF. CDR3 sequence (DNA): TGTGCCAGCAGTCAAAGAGGGAGAGGTGGTACAGATACGCAGTATTTT.

This chain links TRBV15 with TRBJ2-7; 10 bases line up with TRBD1. Per germline, CDR1 LNHNV and CDR2 YYDKDF (reference sequence). The CDR3 loop spans 14 amino acids. J lost 6 bases, V lost 6 bases, and 8 bases had no gene match. This CDR3 is CATRMGTGVSEQYF. The CDR3 DNA reads as TGTGCCACCAGGATGGGGACAGGGGTTAGCGAGCAGTACTTC.

This clone was observed a few times. The chain combines TRBV2 with TRBJ2-7; D unclear. The CDR3 sequence is 11 residues long. Germline values: CDR1 SNHLY, CDR2 FYNNEI. Trimming removed 10 bases from V and 3 bases from J, with 10 bases in between. CDR3 protein: CATNRHYEQYF. The CDR3 DNA follows: TGTGCCACAAACCGACACTACGAGCAGTACTTC.

The chain recombines TRBV5-5 with TRBJ2-5; 11 positions agree with TRBD1. The CDR3 is 15 residues long. With 4 bases clipped from V and 5 bases from J, the junction kept 7 bases outside the gene matches. Germline assignment: CDR1 SGHKS and CDR2 YYEKEE (reference sequence). DNA for the CDR3: TGTGCCAGCAGCCCTGGGACAGGGGGGCAGGAGACCCAGTACTTC. This gives the protein CASSPGTGGQETQYF.

The V and J genes are TRBV4-1 and TRBJ2-7; perhaps TRBD2 as D (6 bases). This CDR3 spans 18 amino acids. CDR1 and CDR2 from the germline V gene are MGHRA and YSYEKL. The V end was cut by 0 bases, the J end by 1 base, with 19 bases between. For the CDR3, the DNA is TGCGCCAGCAGCCAAGATTTCCCCAGGACTACCTTATCCTACGAGCAGTACTTC. Translation gives CASSQDFPRTTLSYEQYF.

The chain employs TRBV11-2 and TRBJ2-1; tentative D call: TRBD1 (6 bases). Trimming stripped 5 bases from V and 12 bases from J, with 20 bases between. In germline, CDR1 is SGHAT, CDR2 FQNNGV. The CDR3 contains 14 residues. Written as DNA, the CDR3 is TGTGCCAGCAGCCCCGGGTTGCTCAGAGGGGGGCAGTTCTTC. Translating it yields CASSPGLLRGGQFF.

The chain is built from TRBV9 and TRBJ1-2; 11 nucleotides line up with TRBD1. The V gene's germline CDR1 is SGDLS and CDR2 YYNGEE. The CDR3 consists of 15 residues. The J segment lost 6 bases and the V segment lost 5 bases, leaving 9 bases of the junction unmatched. Here the CDR3 reads CASRRTGGAGDGYTF. The CDR3 DNA sequence: TGTGCCAGCAGACGGACAGGGGGCGCGGGAGATGGCTACACCTTC.

The rearrangement uses TRBV2 and TRBJ1-2; 10 nucleotides align to TRBD1. This CDR3 region has 14 residues. With V trimmed by 7 bases and J by 5 bases, 7 bases remained unmatched. CDR1 SNHLY and CDR2 FYNNEI come from the germline V gene. The CDR3 DNA reads TGTGCCAGCACCCCGGGACAGGGGTTTTATGGCTACACCTTC. Its protein product is CASTPGQGFYGYTF. The full variable domain, rest sourced from reference TRBV2 and TRBJ1-2, is EPEVTQTPSHQVTQMGQEVILRCVPISNHLYFYWYRQILGQKVEFLVSFYNNEISEKSEIFDDQFSVERPDGSNFTLKIRSTKLEDSAMYFCASTPGQGFYGYTFGSGTRLTVV.

The chain joins TRBV1 to TRBJ1-3. TRBV1 is a listed pseudogene. The CDR3 has 18 amino acids. The DNA of the CDR3 is TGCACCAGCAGCCAAGTTGCGCCGGGACGCAGCTCTGGAAACACCATATATTTT. It codes for CTSSQVAPGRSSGNTIYF.

The chain combines TRBV5-1 with TRBJ2-6; 7 bases agree with TRBD2. CDR1 and CDR2 from the germline V gene are SGHRS and YFSETQ. The CDR3 runs 16 residues. J was trimmed by 1 base and V by 2 bases; bases with no gene match: 3. This CDR3 is CASSLSAGSGANVLTF. The CDR3 DNA reads as TGCGCCAGCAGCTTATCAGCGGGATCTGGGGCCAACGTCCTGACTTTC. The variable domain in full, with the rest retrieved from reference TRBV5-1 and TRBJ2-6, is KAGVTQTPRYLIKTRGQQVTLSCSPISGHRSVSWYQQTPGQGLQFLFEYFSETQRNKGNFPGRFSGRQFSNSRSEMNVSTLELGDSALYLCASSLSAGSGANVLTFGAGSRLTVL.

Turning to this clone: This could be a read error, since a much larger clone is one nucleotide away. Other DNA sequences from this sample encode an identical CDR3 as well. This chain joins TRBV30 and TRBJ1-5; 7 nucleotides match TRBD1. The CDR3 is 13 amino acids. CDR1 is GTSNPN, CDR2 SVGIG, per germline (reference sequence). CDR3 DNA: TGCGCCTGGTCCACAGGGGCCGATCAGCCCCAGCATTTT. As protein: CAWSTGADQPQHF.

The chain uses TRBV7-8 and TRBJ2-7, with D possibly called TRBD1 or TRBD2 (5 bases each). Looked up from germline, CDR1 is SGHVS and CDR2 is FQNEAQ. This CDR3 comprises 16 residues. Deletions cut 0 bases from V and 2 bases from J, with 14 bases between. CDR3 sequence: CASSLALLGTTYEQYF. Here the CDR3 DNA reads TGTGCCAGCAGCTTAGCCCTGCTGGGGACCACCTACGAGCAGTACTTC.

The chain joins TRBV29-1 to TRBJ2-1; 9 nucleotides match TRBD2. Germline CDR1 SQVTM, CDR2 ANQGSEA. The length of the CDR3 is 15 residues. Unmatched junction bases numbered 12, after V lost 6 bases and J lost 6 bases. The CDR3 DNA reads TGCAGCGTCCCCGCCAGCGGGAGGTATAGCAATGAGCAGTTCTTC. Residues: CSVPASGRYSNEQFF.

The V gene is TRBV9, the J gene TRBJ2-6, with a possible D match to TRBD2 (5 bases). Germline V lookup: CDR1 SGDLS, CDR2 YYNGEE. V dropped 3 bases and J dropped 0 bases, with 16 bases sitting between them. The CDR3 length is 18 residues. This CDR3 is CASSEMDGLNSGANVLTF. The CDR3 DNA is TGTGCCAGCAGCGAGATGGACGGACTCAACTCTGGGGCCAACGTCCTGACTTTC.

This chain uses TRBV29-1 with TRBJ2-1; 7 bases match TRBD2. V was clipped by 5 bases and J by 1 base; unmatched bases: 11. Per the germline V gene, CDR1 is SQVTM and CDR2 is ANQGSEA. CDR3 length: 16 residues. Written as DNA, the CDR3 is TGCAGCGTTTGGGGGGGAAAGCGGCAATCCTACAATGAGCAGTTCTTC. It codes for CSVWGGKRQSYNEQFF.

This clone was observed at least ten times. The V and J genes are TRBV5-5 and TRBJ1-4, with D hard to call. The germline V and J ends were trimmed by 5 bases and 4 bases, with 12 bases remaining between them. CDR3 length: 14 residues. Looked up from germline, CDR1 is SGHKS and CDR2 is YYEKEE (reference sequence). DNA of the CDR3: TGTGCCAGCAGTTTCCGGGCCAATAATGAAAAACTGTTTTTT. It translates to CASSFRANNEKLFF.